This T cell receptor beta chain was found in a study of blood T cell repertoires in COVID-19. Study-level information: Sites across the United States, Italy and Spain contributed samples from acute and convalescent COVID-19. The cDNA or gDNA used as material had been derived from T cells, B-cell-depleted T cells, or PBMCs.

Germline V gene sequence: CDR1 LNHDA, CDR2 SQIVND (reference sequence). The CDR3 runs 13 residues. Trimming left V 3 bases short and J 4 bases short, with 7 bases between. Here immunoSEQ multiplex PCR was the method, and the copy in TCRdb shows in-frame clones only, minus some. The sample includes 110,000 or so clones, approximately 85% seen only once; the top ten take around 5.5%. V is TRBV19 and J is TRBJ2-1; no reliable D call. Sequencing was carried out using peripheral blood. This TCR derives from a woman aged 55 to 70 with COVID-19, enrolled during active disease. In nucleotides, the CDR3 is TGTGCCAGTAGTATTGTCCGGTACAATGAGCAGTTCTTC. Translation: CASSIVRYNEQFF.